One sample yielded the 30 T cell receptor beta chains listed below, sequenced in a study of T cell responses to AZD1222 COVID-19 vaccine. Produced via immunoSEQ multiplex PCR; TCRdb's table is partial and in-frame only. The sample contains approximately 83,000 clones, 75% to 95% of which appear only once. Sequenced material: peripheral blood, taken on day 0 of MenACWY control vaccination. Receptors originate from an adult in good health.

The chain uses TRBV24-1 and TRBJ1-5; 8 bases agree with TRBD1. Trimming cost V 2 bases and J 5 bases; bases outside gene matches: 7. CDR3 length: 16 amino acids. From germline, CDR1 is KGHDR and CDR2 SFDVKD. For the CDR3, the DNA is TGTGCCACCAGTGATTCAATGGGACAGGAGGATCAGCCCCAGCATTTT. It translates to CATSDSMGQEDQPQHF.

The rearrangement uses TRBV7-9 and TRBJ2-7; TRBD2 aligns across 9 bases. The CDR3 length is 13 residues. V gave up 5 bases and J gave up 4 bases; unmatched junction bases: 3. The V gene's germline CDR1 is SEHNR and CDR2 FQNEAQ (reference sequence). For the CDR3, the DNA is TGTGCCAGCAGCCGGACTAGCGAGTACGAGCAGTACTTC. As protein: CASSRTSEYEQYF.

The J gene is TRBJ1-1, the V gene TRBV6-4; no clear D. The germline gives CDR1 MRHNA, CDR2 SNTAGT. CDR3 length equals 14 residues. Trimming left V 6 bases short and J 4 bases short, with 15 bases between. In nucleotides, the CDR3 is TGTGCCAGCAGCCAGACCGCTGGAGGCACTGAAGCTTTCTTT. This codes for CASSQTAGGTEAFF.

The rearrangement uses TRBV2 and TRBJ2-1; 8 bases are a match to TRBD2. Germline CDR1 and CDR2: SNHLY and FYNNEI. After removal of 8 bases from V and 9 bases from J, the junction contained 12 bases not matched to a gene. This CDR3 is built from 14 residues. The CDR3 sequence is CASCRLASGGEQFF. DNA of the CDR3: TGTGCCAGCTGCAGACTAGCGAGTGGTGGTGAGCAGTTCTTC. The entire variable domain, with the rest obtained from reference TRBV2 and TRBJ2-1, is as follows: EPEVTQTPSHQVTQMGQEVILRCVPISNHLYFYWYRQILGQKVEFLVSFYNNEISEKSEIFDDQFSVERPDGSNFTLKIRSTKLEDSAMYFCASCRLASGGEQFFGPGTRLTVL.

V usage is TRBV7-2 and J usage is TRBJ2-7, with no clear D. Germline CDR1 is SGHTA and CDR2 is FQGNSA. There are 14 residues in the CDR3. V gave up 8 bases and J gave up 0 bases, with 14 bases separating them. Written as DNA, the CDR3 is TGTGCCAGCGGTGTTGGGATCAGCTCCTACGAGCAGTACTTC. This codes for CASGVGISSYEQYF.

This rearrangement joins TRBV27 to TRBJ2-1, with D maybe TRBD2 (6 bases). This CDR3 is 17 amino acids long. CDR1 MNHEY and CDR2 SMNVEV come from the germline V gene (reference sequence). With 7 bases removed from V and 5 bases from J, the gap between germline ends came to 24 bases. The CDR3 region has the DNA TGTGCCAGCAAGTTGGGCGCGGGATATAACCCCAACAATGAGCAGTTCTTC. Its protein product is CASKLGAGYNPNNEQFF.

The chain employs TRBV7-9 and TRBJ1-1; TRBD1 matches at 9 bases. With V trimmed by 0 bases and J by 5 bases, 4 bases remained unmatched. Germline CDR1 and CDR2: SEHNR and FQNEAQ (reference sequence). CDR3 length: 15 amino acids. This CDR3 is CASSLAQTGGTEAFF. In DNA, the CDR3 is TGTGCCAGCAGCTTAGCACAGACAGGGGGAACTGAAGCTTTCTTT.

The rearrangement links TRBV30 to TRBJ1-1; D is uncertain. There are 14 residues in the CDR3. Per germline, CDR1 GTSNPN and CDR2 SVGIG (reference sequence). With 5 bases removed from V and 0 bases from J, the gap between germline ends came to 13 bases. CDR3 in amino acids: CAWVDFTMNTEAFF. As DNA, the CDR3 is TGTGCCTGGGTCGATTTTACGATGAACACTGAAGCTTTCTTT.

This sequence joins TRBV18 and TRBJ1-1, with TRBD1 matching over 7 bases. The CDR3 length is 16 residues. Unmatched junction bases numbered 9, after V lost 5 bases and J lost 0 bases. The germline V gene has CDR1 KGHSH and CDR2 LQKENI. In DNA form, the CDR3 reads TGTGCCAGCTCATTCAGCCACGGGACAGTGAACACTGAAGCTTTCTTT. Protein: CASSFSHGTVNTEAFF.

The chain has TRBV11-2 and TRBJ1-6, with D unclear. V lost 0 bases and J lost 4, with 7 bases in between. CDR3 length: 15 residues. From germline, CDR1 is SGHAT and CDR2 FQNNGV. CDR3 coding DNA: TGTGCCAGCAGCTTAGAAGCAGATTATAATTCACCCCTCCACTTT. Encoded protein: CASSLEADYNSPLHF. The variable domain in full, completed from reference TRBV11-2 and TRBJ1-6, reads EAGVAQSPRYKIIEKRQSVAFWCNPISGHATLYWYQQILGQGPKLLIQFQNNGVVDDSQLPKDRFSAERLKGVDSTLKIQPAKLEDSAVYLCASSLEADYNSPLHFGNGTRLTVT.

The V and J genes are TRBV14 and TRBJ1-5; 7 nucleotides align to TRBD1. Germline V gene lookup returns CDR1 SGHDN and CDR2 FVKESK. V was clipped by 4 bases and J by 6 bases; unmatched bases: 9. This CDR3 has 15 residues. For the CDR3, the DNA is TGTGCCAGCAGCCGGGGGGGACAGACCGGTCAGCCCCAGCATTTT. Translated: CASSRGGQTGQPQHF.

CDR3 loop: CASSTTGGNEKLFF. The CDR3, as DNA: TGTGCCAGCAGCACAACAGGGGGAAATGAAAAACTGTTTTTT. The chain joins TRBV28 to TRBJ1-4, with TRBD1 matching 8 bases. V dropped 6 bases and J dropped 5; count of bases not matched to a gene: 5. This CDR3 comprises 14 residues. Germline-derived CDR1 and CDR2 are MDHEN and SYDVKM.

The rearrangement joins TRBV27 to TRBJ1-5; D call uncertain. The CDR3 runs to 15 residues. The germline CDR1 and CDR2 sequences are MNHEY and SMNVEV (reference sequence). V dropped 0 bases and J dropped 4 bases, with 10 bases sitting between them. In DNA, the CDR3 is TGTGCCAGCAGTTTATCATCGCCAGGTAATCAGCCCCAGCATTTT. Translated, it gives CASSLSSPGNQPQHF.

V gene TRBV19 combines with J gene TRBJ2-6, with D perhaps matching TRBD2 (5 bases). This CDR3 region has 17 residues. Trimming shortened V by 3 bases and J by 0 bases, and 12 bases separated the two germline ends. Germline V gene data show CDR1 as LNHDA and CDR2 as SQIVND (reference sequence). The CDR3 DNA reads TGTGCCAGTAGTATGGGGTCGGGATACTCTGGGGCCAACGTCCTGACTTTC. Its translation: CASSMGSGYSGANVLTF.

V usage is TRBV15 and J usage is TRBJ2-3; no clear D. Trimming pared 4 bases from V and 2 bases from J, leaving 7 bases between. This CDR3 has 13 residues. Germline-derived CDR1 and CDR2 are LNHNV and YYDKDF (reference sequence). CDR3 sequence reads: CATSKPFTDTQYF. Here the CDR3 DNA reads TGTGCCACCAGCAAGCCATTCACAGATACGCAGTATTTT.

There are a few counts of this clone. The CDR3 loop is CASGLVRGTGSLAGTEAFF. The CDR3 nucleotides read TGTGCTAGTGGTTTGGTCCGAGGGACAGGCTCTTTGGCCGGCACTGAAGCTTTCTTT. The chain uses TRBV12-5 and TRBJ1-1, with 8 bases matching TRBD1. Trimming cost V 0 bases and J 4 bases; bases outside gene matches: 16. This CDR3 spans 19 amino acids. Germline V gene data show CDR1 as LGHNT and CDR2 as FRNRAP.

The chain combines TRBV4-1 with TRBJ2-1; TRBD2 matches 8 bases. With V trimmed by 0 bases and J by 4 bases, 5 bases remained unmatched. CDR3 length equals 16 residues. CDR1 and CDR2 from the germline V gene are MGHRA and YSYEKL. The CDR3 sequence is CASSQEDASGYNEQFF. The DNA of the CDR3 is TGCGCCAGCAGCCAAGAAGATGCTAGCGGGTACAATGAGCAGTTCTTC.

This chain connects TRBV5-1 to TRBJ1-5; perhaps TRBD1 as D (5 bases). This CDR3 has 16 amino acids. The germline V gene has CDR1 SGHRS and CDR2 YFSETQ. Trimming removed 0 bases at V and 3 bases at J, with 13 bases between. This chain's CDR3 is CASSLDGGLDNQPQHF. CDR3 bases: TGCGCCAGCAGCTTGGACGGGGGGTTGGACAATCAGCCCCAGCATTTT.

This clone has more than one count but fewer than ten. The V call is TRBV7-2, the J call TRBJ2-3; maybe TRBD1 (5 bases). The CDR3 is 16 amino acids. The germline CDR1 and CDR2 sequences are SGHTA and FQGNSA. With 4 bases removed from V and 6 bases from J, the gap between germline ends came to 20 bases. The CDR3 loop is CASSYLSAGLGDTQYF. The CDR3 DNA reads TGTGCCAGCAGCTACCTCTCTGCAGGGCTGGGGGATACGCAGTATTTT.

This sequence joins TRBV6-5 and TRBJ2-1; D gene ambiguous. Germline V gives CDR1 MNHEY, CDR2 SVGAGI. The CDR3 runs 11 residues. V was trimmed by 11 bases and J by 8 bases, leaving 13 bases between them. DNA for the CDR3: TGTGCCGGAACCCCCCCCCATGAGCAGTTCTTC. Translated, it gives CAGTPPHEQFF.

The V call is TRBV19, the J call TRBJ2-7; D might be TRBD2 (5 bases). The germline CDR1 and CDR2 sequences are LNHDA and SQIVND (reference sequence). CDR3 length: 16 amino acids. The V end lost 7 bases, the J end lost 3 bases, and 22 bases lay between the germline ends. The CDR3 reads CASTPAGNSKLYEQYF. The CDR3, as DNA: TGTGCCAGTACCCCCGCCGGGAACTCCAAACTCTACGAGCAGTACTTC.

The CDR3 sequence is CATSSPLAGIRETQYF. CDR3 DNA: TGTGCCACCAGCAGTCCACTAGCGGGAATCAGGGAGACCCAGTACTTC. This chain links TRBV15 with TRBJ2-5; 10 nucleotides agree with TRBD2. The CDR3 loop spans 16 amino acids. J lost 5 bases, V lost 3 bases, and 9 bases had no gene match. Germline V CDR1 and CDR2: LNHNV, YYDKDF (reference sequence).

The V gene is TRBV6-2 or TRBV6-3, the J gene TRBJ2-3; either TRBD1 or TRBD2 may supply D (5 bases each). Trimming removed 1 base from V and 4 bases from J, with 18 bases in between. The CDR3 is 17 amino acids. Germline V gene lookup returns CDR1 MNHEY and CDR2 SVGEGT. In DNA form, the CDR3 reads TGTGCCAGCAGTTACTTCTGGGGGAGAGGGATGGCAGATACGCAGTATTTT. This translates into CASSYFWGRGMADTQYF.

The V and J genes are TRBV29-1 and TRBJ2-1; D call uncertain. CDR3 length: 13 residues. With 1 base removed from V and 4 bases from J, the gap between germline ends came to 8 bases. Germline V gives CDR1 SQVTM, CDR2 ANQGSEA. The CDR3 region has the DNA TGCAGCGTTGAAGCGAGCCGATACAATGAGCAGTTCTTC. Its protein product is CSVEASRYNEQFF.

V usage is TRBV7-9 and J usage is TRBJ1-2; D is perhaps TRBD1 (5 bases). Germline CDR1 and CDR2: SEHNR and FQNEAQ (reference sequence). This CDR3 has 15 residues. V was pared by 4 bases and J by 4 bases, with 16 bases between. The CDR3 DNA sequence: TGTGCCAGCAGCTCCTACCCGACAGCCACCTATGGCTACACCTTC. Protein: CASSSYPTATYGYTF.

V usage is TRBV6-5 and J usage is TRBJ2-5; D remains unclear. Germline assignment: CDR1 MNHEY and CDR2 SVGAGI. CDR3 length: 12 residues. Trimming removed 5 bases at V and 4 bases at J, with 8 bases between. The CDR3 region is CASSTNAETQYF. The CDR3 DNA follows: TGTGCCAGCAGTACCAATGCAGAGACCCAGTACTTC.

About this clone itself: Its ends do not fully match the called genes, so a read error is possible. The chain recombines TRBV5-4 with TRBJ2-2, with 9 nucleotides matching TRBD2. The CDR3 spans 16 residues. Germline V lookup: CDR1 SGHNT, CDR2 YYREEE (reference sequence). For the CDR3, the DNA is TGTGCCAGCAGCCCCCGGTCTAGCGGGAACCCCGGGGAGCTGTTTTTT. This gives the protein CASSPRSSGNPGELFF. Full variable domain (outside the CDR3, taken from reference TRBV5-4 and TRBJ2-2): ETGVTQSPTHLIKTRGQQVTLRCSSQSGHNTVSWYQQALGQGPQFIFQYYREEENGRGNFPPRFSGLQFPNYSSELNVNALELDDSALYLCASSPRSSGNPGELFFGEGSRLTVL.

The chain couples TRBV6-1 to TRBJ1-5, with a weak D call TRBD1 (6 bases). Germline V gene sequence: CDR1 MNHNS, CDR2 SASEGT. CDR3 length equals 16 residues. Trimming removed 4 bases from V and 1 base from J, with 14 bases in between. CDR3 bases: TGTGCCAGCAGTGGAGGGGGACGGTGGAGCAATCAGCCCCAGCATTTT. Amino acid sequence: CASSGGGRWSNQPQHF.

The rearrangement joins TRBV9 to TRBJ2-7; either TRBD1 or TRBD2 may fit D (6 bases each). V lost 7 bases to trimming and J lost 0 bases, with 17 bases between them. Germline-derived CDR1 and CDR2 are SGDLS and YYNGEE. The CDR3 loop spans 15 amino acids. The CDR3 DNA follows: TGTGCCAGCTCGGATGGGGGGCAAGCCTCCTACGAGCAGTACTTC. Its protein is CASSDGGQASYEQYF.

The chain is built from TRBV6-2 or TRBV6-3 and TRBJ1-2; the D gene is possibly TRBD1 (5 bases). The CDR3 runs to 11 residues. CDR1 and CDR2 from the germline V gene are MNHEY and SVGEGT. Trimming removed 5 bases from V and 8 bases from J, with 9 bases in between. As DNA, the CDR3 is TGTGCCAGCAGTGGGGGTGGAGGCTACACCTTC. This translates into CASSGGGGYTF.